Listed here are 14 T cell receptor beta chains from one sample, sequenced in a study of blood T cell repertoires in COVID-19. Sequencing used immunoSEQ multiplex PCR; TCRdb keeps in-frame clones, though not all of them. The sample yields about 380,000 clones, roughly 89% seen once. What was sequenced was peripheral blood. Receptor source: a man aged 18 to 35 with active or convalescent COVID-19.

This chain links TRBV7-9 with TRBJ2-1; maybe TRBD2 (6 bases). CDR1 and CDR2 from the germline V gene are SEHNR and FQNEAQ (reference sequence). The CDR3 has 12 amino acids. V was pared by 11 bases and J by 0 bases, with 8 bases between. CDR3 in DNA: TGTGCCGGGGGGAGCTCCTACAATGAGCAGTTCTTC. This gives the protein CAGGSSYNEQFF. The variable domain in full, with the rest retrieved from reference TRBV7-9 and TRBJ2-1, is DTGVSQNPRHKITKRGQNVTFRCDPISEHNRLYWYRQTLGQGPEFLTYFQNEAQLEKSRLLSDRFSAERPKGSFSTLEIQRTEQGDSAMYLCAGGSSYNEQFFGPGTRLTVL.

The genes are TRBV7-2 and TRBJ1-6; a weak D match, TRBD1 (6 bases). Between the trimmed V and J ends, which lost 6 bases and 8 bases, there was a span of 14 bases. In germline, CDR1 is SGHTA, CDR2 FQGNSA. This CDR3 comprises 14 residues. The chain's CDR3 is CASRIRGAYSPLHF. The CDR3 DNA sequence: TGTGCCAGCAGAATACGGGGGGCATATTCACCCCTCCACTTT.

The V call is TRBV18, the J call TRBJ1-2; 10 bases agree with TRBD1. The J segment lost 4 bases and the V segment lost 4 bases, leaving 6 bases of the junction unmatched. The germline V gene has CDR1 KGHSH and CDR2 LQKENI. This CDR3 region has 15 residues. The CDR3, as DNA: TGTGCCAGCTCACTGGGACAGGGGATAACCTATGGCTACACCTTC. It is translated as CASSLGQGITYGYTF.

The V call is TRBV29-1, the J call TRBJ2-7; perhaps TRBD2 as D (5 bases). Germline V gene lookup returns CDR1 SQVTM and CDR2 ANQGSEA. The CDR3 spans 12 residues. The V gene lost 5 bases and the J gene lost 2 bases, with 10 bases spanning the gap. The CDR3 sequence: CSVPGGTYEQYF. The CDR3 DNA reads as TGCAGCGTTCCAGGAGGCACCTACGAGCAGTACTTC.

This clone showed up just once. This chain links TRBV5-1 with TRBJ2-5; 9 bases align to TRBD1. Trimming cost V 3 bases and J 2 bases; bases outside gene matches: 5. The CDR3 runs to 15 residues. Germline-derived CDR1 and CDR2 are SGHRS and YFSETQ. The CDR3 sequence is CASSWGTGTQETQYF. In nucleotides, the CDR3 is TGCGCCAGCAGCTGGGGGACAGGGACGCAAGAGACCCAGTACTTC.

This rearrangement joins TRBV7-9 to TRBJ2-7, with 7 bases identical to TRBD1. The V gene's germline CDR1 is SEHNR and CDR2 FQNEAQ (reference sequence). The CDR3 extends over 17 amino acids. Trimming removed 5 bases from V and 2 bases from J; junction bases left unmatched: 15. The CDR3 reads CASSPPLPGQTTYEQYF. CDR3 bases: TGTGCCAGCAGCCCCCCCCTGCCGGGACAGACTACCTACGAGCAGTACTTC.

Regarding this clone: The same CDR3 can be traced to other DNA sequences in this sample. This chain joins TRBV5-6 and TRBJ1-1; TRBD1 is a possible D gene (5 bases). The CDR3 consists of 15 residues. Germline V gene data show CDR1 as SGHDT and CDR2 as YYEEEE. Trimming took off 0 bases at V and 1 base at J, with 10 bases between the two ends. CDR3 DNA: TGTGCCAGCAGCTTGGGTGGAAGGGGGAACACTGAAGCTTTCTTT. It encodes CASSLGGRGNTEAFF.

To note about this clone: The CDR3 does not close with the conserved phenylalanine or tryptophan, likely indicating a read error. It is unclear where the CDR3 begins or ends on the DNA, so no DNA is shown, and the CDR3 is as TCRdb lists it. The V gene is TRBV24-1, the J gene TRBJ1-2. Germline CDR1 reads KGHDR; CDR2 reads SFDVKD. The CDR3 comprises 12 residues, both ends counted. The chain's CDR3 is CATSEGPSERAL.

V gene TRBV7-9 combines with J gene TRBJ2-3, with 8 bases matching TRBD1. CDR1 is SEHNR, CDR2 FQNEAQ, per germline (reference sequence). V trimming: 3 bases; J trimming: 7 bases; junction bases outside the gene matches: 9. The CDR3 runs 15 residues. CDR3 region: CASSLDREGTNTQYF. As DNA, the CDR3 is TGTGCCAGCAGCTTGGACAGGGAAGGGACCAATACGCAGTATTTT.

CDR3 in amino acids: CASSAGQGGYGYTF. The CDR3, as DNA: TGTGCCAGCAGTGCAGGACAGGGAGGCTATGGCTACACCTTC. The genes are TRBV6-2 or TRBV6-3 and TRBJ1-2, with TRBD1 matching 8 bases. The CDR3 totals 14 residues. Germline-derived CDR1 and CDR2 are MNHEY and SVGEGT. The V and J ends lost 5 bases and 4 bases, in that order; junction bases with no gene match: 6.

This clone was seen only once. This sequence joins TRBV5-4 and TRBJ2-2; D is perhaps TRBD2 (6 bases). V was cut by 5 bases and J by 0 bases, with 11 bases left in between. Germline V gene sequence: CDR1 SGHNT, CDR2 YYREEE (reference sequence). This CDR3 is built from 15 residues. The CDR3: CASSPGGPNTGELFF. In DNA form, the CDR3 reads TGTGCCAGCAGTCCCGGGGGACCGAACACCGGGGAGCTGTTTTTT.

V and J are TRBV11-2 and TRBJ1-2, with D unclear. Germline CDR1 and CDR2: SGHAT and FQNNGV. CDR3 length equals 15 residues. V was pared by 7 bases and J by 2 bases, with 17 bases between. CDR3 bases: TGTGCCAGCAATAAAGGAGGGATCCAAAACTATGGCTACACCTTC. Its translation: CASNKGGIQNYGYTF.

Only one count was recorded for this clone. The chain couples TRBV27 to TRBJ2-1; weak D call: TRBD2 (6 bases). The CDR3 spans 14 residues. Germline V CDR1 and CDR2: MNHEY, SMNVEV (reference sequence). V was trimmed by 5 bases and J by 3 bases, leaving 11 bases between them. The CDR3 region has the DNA TGTGCCAGCAGTCTCTCTAGCGTCTACAATGAGCAGTTCTTC. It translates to CASSLSSVYNEQFF.

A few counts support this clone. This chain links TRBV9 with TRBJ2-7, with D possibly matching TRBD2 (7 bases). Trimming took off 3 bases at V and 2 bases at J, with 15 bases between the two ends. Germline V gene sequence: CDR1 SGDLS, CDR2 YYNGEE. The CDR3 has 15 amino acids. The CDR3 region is CASSARGEGTYEQYF. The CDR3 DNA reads TGTGCCAGCAGCGCGAGGGGGGAGGGAACCTACGAGCAGTACTTC.